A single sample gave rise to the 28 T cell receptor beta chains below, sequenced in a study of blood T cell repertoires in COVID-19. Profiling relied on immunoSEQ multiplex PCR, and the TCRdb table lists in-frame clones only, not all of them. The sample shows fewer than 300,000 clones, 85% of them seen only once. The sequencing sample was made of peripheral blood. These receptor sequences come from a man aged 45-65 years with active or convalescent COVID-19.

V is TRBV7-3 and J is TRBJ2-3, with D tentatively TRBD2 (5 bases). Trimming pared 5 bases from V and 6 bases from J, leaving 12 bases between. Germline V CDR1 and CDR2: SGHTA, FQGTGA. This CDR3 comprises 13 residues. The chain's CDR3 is CASSPGKADTQYF. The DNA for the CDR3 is TGTGCCAGCAGCCCGGGGAAAGCTGATACGCAGTATTTT.

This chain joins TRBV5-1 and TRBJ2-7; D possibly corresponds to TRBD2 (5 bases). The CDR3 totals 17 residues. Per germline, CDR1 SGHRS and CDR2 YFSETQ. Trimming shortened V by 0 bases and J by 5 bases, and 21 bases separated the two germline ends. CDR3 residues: CASSLAGPPRGYNEQYF. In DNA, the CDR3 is TGCGCCAGCAGCTTGGCCGGCCCGCCTCGAGGGTATAACGAGCAGTACTTC.

The CDR3 protein is CASSELQGWSGNTIYF. CDR3 in DNA: TGTGCCAGCAGCGAACTACAGGGTTGGTCTGGAAACACCATATATTTT. The chain has TRBV7-9 and TRBJ1-3, with D possibly being TRBD1 (6 bases). The CDR3 extends over 16 amino acids. The germline V gene has CDR1 SEHNR and CDR2 FQNEAQ (reference sequence). The V gene lost 5 bases and the J gene lost 1 base, with 15 bases spanning the gap.

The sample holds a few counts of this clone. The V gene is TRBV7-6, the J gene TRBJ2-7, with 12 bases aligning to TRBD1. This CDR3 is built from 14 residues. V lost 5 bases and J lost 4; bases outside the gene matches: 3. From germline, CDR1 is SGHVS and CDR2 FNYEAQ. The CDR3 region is CASSRGQGAYEQYF. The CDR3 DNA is TGTGCCAGCAGCCGGGGACAGGGGGCTTACGAGCAGTACTTC.

In nucleotides, the CDR3 is TGTGCCAGCAGCCAAGATATGGCGGGAGCCCCAAATGAGCAGTTCTTC. This translates into CASSQDMAGAPNEQFF. The chain employs TRBV4-2 and TRBJ2-1; 7 bases map to TRBD2. The V segment lost 0 bases and the J segment 7 bases; nucleotides outside the gene matches: 9. The CDR3 runs to 16 residues. The germline CDR1 and CDR2 sequences are LGHNA and YNFKEQ.

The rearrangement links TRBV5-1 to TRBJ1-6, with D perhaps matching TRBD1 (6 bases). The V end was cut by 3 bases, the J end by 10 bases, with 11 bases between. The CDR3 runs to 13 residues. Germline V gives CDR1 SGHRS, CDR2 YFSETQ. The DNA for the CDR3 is TGCGCCAGCAGCTCAGCAGGGGAATCACCCCTCCACTTT. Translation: CASSSAGESPLHF.

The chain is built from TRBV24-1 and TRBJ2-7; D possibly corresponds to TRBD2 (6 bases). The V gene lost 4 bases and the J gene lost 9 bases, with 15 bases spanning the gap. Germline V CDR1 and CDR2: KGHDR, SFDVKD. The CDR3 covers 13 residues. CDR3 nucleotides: TGTGCCACCAGTGACCCGGGAGATCCTGGGCAGTACTTC. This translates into CATSDPGDPGQYF.

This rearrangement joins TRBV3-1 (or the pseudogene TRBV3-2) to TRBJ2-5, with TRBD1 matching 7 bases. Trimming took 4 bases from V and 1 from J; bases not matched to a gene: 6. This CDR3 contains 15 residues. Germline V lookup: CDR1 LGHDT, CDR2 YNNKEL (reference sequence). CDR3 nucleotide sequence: TGTGCCAGCAGCCGACAGGGATTCGCCCAAGAGACCCAGTACTTC. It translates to CASSRQGFAQETQYF.

For the CDR3, the DNA is TGTGCCAGCAGCCTAGGGCCCTCTGGGGCCAACGTCCTGACTTTC. Translating gives CASSLGPSGANVLTF. This rearrangement joins TRBV7-2 to TRBJ2-6; D not certain. The V gene lost 5 bases and the J gene lost 0 bases, with 8 bases spanning the gap. The CDR3 loop spans 15 amino acids. Germline values: CDR1 SGHTA, CDR2 FQGNSA.

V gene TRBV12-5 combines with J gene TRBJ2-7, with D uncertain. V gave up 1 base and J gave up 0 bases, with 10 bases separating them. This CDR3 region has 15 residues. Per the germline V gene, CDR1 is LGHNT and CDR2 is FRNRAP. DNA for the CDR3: TGTGCTAGTGGTTTGGGAGGCACTAACTCCTACGAGCAGTACTTC. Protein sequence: CASGLGGTNSYEQYF.

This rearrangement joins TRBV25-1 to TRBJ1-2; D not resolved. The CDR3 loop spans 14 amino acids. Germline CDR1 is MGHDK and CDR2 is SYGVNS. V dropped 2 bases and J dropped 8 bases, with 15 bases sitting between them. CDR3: CASSEAGFLRGYTF. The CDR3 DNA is TGTGCCAGCAGTGAAGCGGGATTCCTAAGGGGCTACACCTTC.

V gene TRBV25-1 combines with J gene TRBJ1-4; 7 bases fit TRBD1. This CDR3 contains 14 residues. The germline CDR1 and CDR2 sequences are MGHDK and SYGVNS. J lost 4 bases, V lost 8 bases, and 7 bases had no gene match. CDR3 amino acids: CASRDRHYNEKLFF. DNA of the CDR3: TGTGCCAGCCGGGACAGACACTATAATGAAAAACTGTTTTTT. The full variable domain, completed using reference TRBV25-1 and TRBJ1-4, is EADIYQTPRYLVIGTGKKITLECSQTMGHDKMYWYQQDPGMELHLIHYSYGVNSTEKGDLSSESTVSRIRTEHFPLTLESARPSHTSQYLCASRDRHYNEKLFFGSGTQLSVL.

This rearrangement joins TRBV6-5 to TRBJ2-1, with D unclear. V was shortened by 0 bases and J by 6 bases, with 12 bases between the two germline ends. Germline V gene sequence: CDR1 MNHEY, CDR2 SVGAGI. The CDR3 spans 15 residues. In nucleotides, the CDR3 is TGTGCCAGCAGTTACTCTAGAACCTCTGGCAATGAGCAGTTCTTC. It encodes CASSYSRTSGNEQFF.

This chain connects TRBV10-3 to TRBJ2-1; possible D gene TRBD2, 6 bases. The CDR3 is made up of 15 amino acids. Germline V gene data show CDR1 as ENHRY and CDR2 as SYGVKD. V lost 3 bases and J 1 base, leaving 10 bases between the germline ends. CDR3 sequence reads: CAISDGGLSYNEQFF. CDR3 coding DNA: TGTGCCATCAGTGACGGGGGATTATCCTACAATGAGCAGTTCTTC.

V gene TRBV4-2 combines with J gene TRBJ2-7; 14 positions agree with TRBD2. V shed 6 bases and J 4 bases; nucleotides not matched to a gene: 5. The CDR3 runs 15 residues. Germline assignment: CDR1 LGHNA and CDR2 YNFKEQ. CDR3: CASSRGTSGGYEQYF. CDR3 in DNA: TGTGCCAGCAGTCGTGGGACTAGCGGGGGTTACGAGCAGTACTTC.

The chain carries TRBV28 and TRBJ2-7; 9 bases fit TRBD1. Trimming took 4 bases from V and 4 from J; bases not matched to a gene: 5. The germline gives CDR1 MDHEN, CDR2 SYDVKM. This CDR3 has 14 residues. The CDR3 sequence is CASSSGTGNYEQYF. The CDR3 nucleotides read TGTGCCAGCAGTTCGGGGACAGGGAATTACGAGCAGTACTTC.

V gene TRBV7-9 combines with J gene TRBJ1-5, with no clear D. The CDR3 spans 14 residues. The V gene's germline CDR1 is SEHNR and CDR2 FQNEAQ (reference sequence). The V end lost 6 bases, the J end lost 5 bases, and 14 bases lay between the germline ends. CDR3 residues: CASSPDFSYQPQHF. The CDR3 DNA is TGTGCCAGCAGTCCGGACTTCTCTTATCAGCCCCAGCATTTT. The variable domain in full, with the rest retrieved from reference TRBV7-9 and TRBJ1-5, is DTGVSQNPRHKITKRGQNVTFRCDPISEHNRLYWYRQTLGQGPEFLTYFQNEAQLEKSRLLSDRFSAERPKGSFSTLEIQRTEQGDSAMYLCASSPDFSYQPQHFGDGTRLSIL.

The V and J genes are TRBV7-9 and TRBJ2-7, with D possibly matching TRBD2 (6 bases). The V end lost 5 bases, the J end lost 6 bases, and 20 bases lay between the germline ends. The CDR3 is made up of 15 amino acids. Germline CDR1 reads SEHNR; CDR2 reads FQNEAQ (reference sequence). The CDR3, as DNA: TGTGCCAGCAGCCGTTCGGGGGTGGAGGCAGGCGAGCAGTACTTC. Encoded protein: CASSRSGVEAGEQYF.

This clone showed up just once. The CDR3 bases are TGCGCCAGCAGCCAAGATCCCAGGACACCTTCCTACGAGCAGTACTTC. Amino acids: CASSQDPRTPSYEQYF. The chain joins TRBV4-1 to TRBJ2-7; possible D gene TRBD1, 5 bases. CDR1 MGHRA and CDR2 YSYEKL come from the germline V gene. V lost 0 bases, J lost 1 base, and 13 bases lay in between. The CDR3 extends over 16 amino acids.

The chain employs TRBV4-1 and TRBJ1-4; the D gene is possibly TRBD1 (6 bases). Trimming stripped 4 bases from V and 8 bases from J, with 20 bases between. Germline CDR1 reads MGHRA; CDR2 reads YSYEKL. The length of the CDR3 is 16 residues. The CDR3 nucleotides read TGCGCCAGCAGCCCTCAGCCCGGCAGGGGCGACGAAAAACTGTTTTTT. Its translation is CASSPQPGRGDEKLFF.

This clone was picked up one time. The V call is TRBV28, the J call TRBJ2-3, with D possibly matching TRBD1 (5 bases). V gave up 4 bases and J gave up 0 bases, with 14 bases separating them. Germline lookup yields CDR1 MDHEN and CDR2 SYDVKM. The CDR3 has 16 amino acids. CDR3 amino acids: CASSSPTDKSTDTQYF. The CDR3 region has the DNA TGTGCCAGCAGTTCTCCGACAGATAAGAGCACAGATACGCAGTATTTT.

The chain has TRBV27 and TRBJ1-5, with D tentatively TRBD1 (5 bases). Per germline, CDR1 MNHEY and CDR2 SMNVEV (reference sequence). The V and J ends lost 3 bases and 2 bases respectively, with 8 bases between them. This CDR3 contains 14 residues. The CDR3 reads CASSLGGGNQPQHF. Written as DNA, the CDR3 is TGTGCCAGCAGTTTGGGGGGAGGCAATCAGCCCCAGCATTTT.

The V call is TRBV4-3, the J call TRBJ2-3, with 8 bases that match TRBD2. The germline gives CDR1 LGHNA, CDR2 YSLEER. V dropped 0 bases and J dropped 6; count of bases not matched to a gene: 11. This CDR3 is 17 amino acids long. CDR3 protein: CASSQDSGAGVGDTQYF. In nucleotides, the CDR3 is TGCGCCAGCAGCCAAGACTCGGGAGCGGGAGTAGGGGATACGCAGTATTTT.

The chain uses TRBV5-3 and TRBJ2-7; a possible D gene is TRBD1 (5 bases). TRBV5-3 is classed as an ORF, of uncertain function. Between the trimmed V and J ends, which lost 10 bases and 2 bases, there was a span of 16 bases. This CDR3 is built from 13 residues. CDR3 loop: CAPELTATYEQYF. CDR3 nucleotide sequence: TGTGCCCCCGAATTGACAGCCACCTACGAGCAGTACTTC.

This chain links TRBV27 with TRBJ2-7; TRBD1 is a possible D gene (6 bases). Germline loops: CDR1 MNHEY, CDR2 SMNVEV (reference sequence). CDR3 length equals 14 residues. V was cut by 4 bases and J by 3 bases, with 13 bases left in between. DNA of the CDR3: TGTGCCAGCAGTTCACAACTGGACAGCTACGAGCAGTACTTC. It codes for CASSSQLDSYEQYF.

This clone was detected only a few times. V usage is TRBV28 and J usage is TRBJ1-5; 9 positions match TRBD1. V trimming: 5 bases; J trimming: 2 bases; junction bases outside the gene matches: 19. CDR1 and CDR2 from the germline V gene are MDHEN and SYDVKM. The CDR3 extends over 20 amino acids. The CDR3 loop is CASSPQPGQGIKYGNQPQHF. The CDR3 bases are TGTGCCAGCAGTCCGCAGCCGGGACAGGGAATCAAATATGGCAATCAGCCCCAGCATTTT.

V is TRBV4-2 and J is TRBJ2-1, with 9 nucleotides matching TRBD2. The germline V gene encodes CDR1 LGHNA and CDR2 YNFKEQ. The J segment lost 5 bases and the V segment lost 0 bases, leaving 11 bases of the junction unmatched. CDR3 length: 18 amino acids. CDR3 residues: CASSQDVGLAGYHNEQFF. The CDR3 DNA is TGTGCCAGCAGCCAAGATGTGGGGCTAGCGGGATACCACAATGAGCAGTTCTTC.

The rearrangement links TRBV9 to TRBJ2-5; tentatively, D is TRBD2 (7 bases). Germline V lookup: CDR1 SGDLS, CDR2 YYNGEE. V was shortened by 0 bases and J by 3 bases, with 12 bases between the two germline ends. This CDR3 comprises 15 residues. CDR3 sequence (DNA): TGTGCCAGCAGCGTAGCTACAGGGAGGGAAGAGACCCAGTACTTC. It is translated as CASSVATGREETQYF.